The present T cell receptor (beta chain) was sequenced within a study of OX40 agonist ivuxolimab in advanced cancers. About the study: Participants, 82.7% male, averaged about 56 years of age, ranging from about 23 to 79. Partial responses were achieved by three patients: one hepatocellular carcinoma, two cutaneous melanoma. Study-level points and caveats: CD8+ T cells averaged more expanded clones than CD4+. Clonal expansion from baseline to week 6 occurred in both CD4+ and CD8+ T cells.

Generated by immunoSEQ multiplex PCR, the TCRdb table keeps only in-frame clones and is missing some. The sample gives 55,000 or so clones, 88% of which show up once; under 8% is in the top ten. Trimming cost V 2 bases and J 5 bases, with 6 bases left between them. Germline V gives CDR1 KGHSH, CDR2 LQKENI. The CDR3 runs 13 residues. Comments on this clone: Its antigen remains unidentified.

This chain uses TRBV18 with TRBJ2-2; a weak D match, TRBD1 (5 bases). The material sequenced was CD4+ or CD8+ T cells sorted from blood, taken in a trial of the OX40 agonist ivuxolimab. This TCR was recovered from an adult with an advanced solid tumor such as melanoma, head and neck, liver or kidney cancer. In DNA, the CDR3 is TGTGCCAGCTCACCAAGACAGACCGGGGAGCTGTTTTTT. Its translation: CASSPRQTGELFF.